This TCR beta chain was observed in a study of T-cell memory formation after mild COVID-19. This clonotype has more than one count but fewer than ten. No antigen is known for it. TCRalpha and TCRbeta libraries used 5'RACE with constant-segment primers and UMIs. Using its own MiXCR run on the 5' RACE reads, TCRdb lists one record per CDR3 protein. The data show about 160,000 distinct CDR3 sequences, around 30% seen once. Overall study results and limits: Contracting CD4+ clones lay largely in CM and EM, with CD8+ ones residing in EMRA. Contracting clones, day 15 to 85, had balanced CD4/CD8, and later expanders favored CD4+. Some clones that responded were present in memory (sampled pre-infection), which suggests cross-reactive memory joined.

V shed 4 bases and J shed 0 bases, with 12 bases lying between them. In germline, CDR1 is LGHDT, CDR2 YNNKEL (reference sequence). The CDR3 covers 15 residues. The rearrangement uses TRBV3-1 and TRBJ1-1; D perhaps matches TRBD1 (6 bases). Material for sequencing was PBMCs or a T cell subset sorted from them (not recorded which). The clonotype originates from an adult woman who had mild COVID-19 (a few samples of this study predate the infection). Cell type and time point are not known. The CDR3: CASSRRSGVNTEAFF. The CDR3 bases are TGTGCCAGCAGCCGAAGGTCAGGGGTGAACACTGAAGCTTTCTTT.